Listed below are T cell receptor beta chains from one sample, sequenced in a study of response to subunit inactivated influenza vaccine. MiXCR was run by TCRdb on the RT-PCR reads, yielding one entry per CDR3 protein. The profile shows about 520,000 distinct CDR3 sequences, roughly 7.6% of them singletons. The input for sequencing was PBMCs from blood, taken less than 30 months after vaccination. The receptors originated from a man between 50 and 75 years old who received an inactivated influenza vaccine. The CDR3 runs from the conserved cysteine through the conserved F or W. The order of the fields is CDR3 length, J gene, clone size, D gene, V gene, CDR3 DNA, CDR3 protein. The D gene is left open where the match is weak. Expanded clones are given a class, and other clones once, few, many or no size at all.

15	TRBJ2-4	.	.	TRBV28	TGTGCCAGCGGGTCCGCGGGAAGTAGGAGAAACATTCAGTACTTC	CASGSAGSRRNIQYF
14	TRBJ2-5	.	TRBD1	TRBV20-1	TGCAGTGCTAGAGATAGGACAGGGGGGGAGACCCAGTACTTC	CSARDRTGGETQYF
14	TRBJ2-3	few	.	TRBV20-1	TGCAGTGCCCCCTTCAAGAGTCTAGTAGATACGCAGTATTTT	CSAPFKSLVDTQYF
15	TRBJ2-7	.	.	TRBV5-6	TGTGCCAGCAGAGTGGGACGGTGGAGCTCCTACGAGCAGTACTTC	CASRVGRWSSYEQYF
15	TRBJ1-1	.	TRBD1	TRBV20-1	TGCAGTGCTAGACTCCGGACAGGGGGGTGGGCTGAAGCTTTCTTT	CSARLRTGGWAEAFF
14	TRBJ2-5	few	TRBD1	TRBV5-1	TGCGCCAGCAGCTTGGAGACAGGGCGAGAGACCCAGTACTTC	CASSLETGRETQYF
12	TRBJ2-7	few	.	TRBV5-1	TGCGCCAGCAGCACCGGGTCACTAAAGCAGTACTTC	CASSTGSLKQYF
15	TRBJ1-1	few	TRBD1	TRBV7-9	TGTGCCAGCAGCTTTGGGACAGGGGGAAACACTGAAGCTTTCTTT	CASSFGTGGNTEAFF
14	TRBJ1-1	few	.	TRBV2	TGTGCCAGCAGGTTCTGGATCTCCGACACTGAAGCTTTCTTT	CASRFWISDTEAFF
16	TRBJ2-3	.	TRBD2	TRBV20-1	TGCAGTGCTAGAGGACGGACTAGCGGAAGCACAGATACGCAGTATTTT	CSARGRTSGSTDTQYF
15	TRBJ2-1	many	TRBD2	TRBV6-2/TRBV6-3	TGTGCCAGCAGTCAAAGCGGGGGGCCCCACAATGAGCAGTTCTTC	CASSQSGGPHNEQFF
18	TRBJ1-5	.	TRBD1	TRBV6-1	TGTGCCAGCAGCGAAAACAGGTATCGGACAGGAATCGGACAGCCCCAGCATTTT	CASSENRYRTGIGQPQHF
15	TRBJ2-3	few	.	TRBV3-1	TGTGCCAGCAGCAAGGAGGCCGGTAGCACAGATACGCAGTATTTT	CASSKEAGSTDTQYF
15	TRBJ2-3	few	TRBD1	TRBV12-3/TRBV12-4	TGTGCCAGCAGCCCCGGGACAGGAGACACAGATACGCAGTATTTT	CASSPGTGDTDTQYF
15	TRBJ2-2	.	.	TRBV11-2	TGTGCCAGCAGCGCCGCCGGACTCCGGGGCGGGGAGCTGTTTTTT	CASSAAGLRGGELFF
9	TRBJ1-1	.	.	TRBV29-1	TGCAGCGTTGACACTGAAGCTTTCTTT	CSVDTEAFF
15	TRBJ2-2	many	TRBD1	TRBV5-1	TGCGCCAGCAGCCTGTGGACAGGGGGCCCCGGGGAGCTGTTTTTT	CASSLWTGGPGELFF